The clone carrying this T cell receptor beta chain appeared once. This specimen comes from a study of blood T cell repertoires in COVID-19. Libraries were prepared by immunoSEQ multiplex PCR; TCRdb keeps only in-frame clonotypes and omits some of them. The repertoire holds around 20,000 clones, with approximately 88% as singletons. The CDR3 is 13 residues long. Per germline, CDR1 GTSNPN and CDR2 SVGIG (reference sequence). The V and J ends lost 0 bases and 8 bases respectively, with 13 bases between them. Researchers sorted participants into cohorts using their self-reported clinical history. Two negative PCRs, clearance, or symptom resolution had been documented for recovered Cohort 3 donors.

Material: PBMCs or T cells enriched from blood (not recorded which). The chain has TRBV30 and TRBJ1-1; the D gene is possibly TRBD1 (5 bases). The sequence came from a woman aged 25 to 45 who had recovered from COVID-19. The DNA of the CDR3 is TGTGCCTGGAGTGTTTTTCAGTCAGGGGAAGCTTTCTTT. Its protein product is CAWSVFQSGEAFF.